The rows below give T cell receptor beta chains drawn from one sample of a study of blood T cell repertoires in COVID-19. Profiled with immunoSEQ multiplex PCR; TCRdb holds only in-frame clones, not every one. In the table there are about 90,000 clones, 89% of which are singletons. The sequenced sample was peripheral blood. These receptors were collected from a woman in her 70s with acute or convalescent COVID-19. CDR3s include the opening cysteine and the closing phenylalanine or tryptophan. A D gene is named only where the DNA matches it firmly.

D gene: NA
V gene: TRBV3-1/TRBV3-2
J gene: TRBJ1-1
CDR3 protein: CASSQNRVNTEAFF

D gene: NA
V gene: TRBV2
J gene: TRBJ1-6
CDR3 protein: CASSEESRGSPLHF

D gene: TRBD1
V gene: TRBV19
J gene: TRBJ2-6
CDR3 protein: CASSPGQGAHGANVLTF

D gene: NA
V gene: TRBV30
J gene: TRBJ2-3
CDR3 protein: CAWSLGSGTDTQYF

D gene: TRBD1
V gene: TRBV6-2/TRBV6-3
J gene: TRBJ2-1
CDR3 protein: CASSTPGQGPLHYNEQFF

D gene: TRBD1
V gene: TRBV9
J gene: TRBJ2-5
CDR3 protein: CASSPRTGARSETQYF

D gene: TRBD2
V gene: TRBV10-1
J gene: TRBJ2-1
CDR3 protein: CASSEASGRVYNEQFF

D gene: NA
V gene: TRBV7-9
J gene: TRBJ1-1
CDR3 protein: CASSLALGNTEAFF

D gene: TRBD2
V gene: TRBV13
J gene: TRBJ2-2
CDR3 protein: CASSPGLAVNTGELFF

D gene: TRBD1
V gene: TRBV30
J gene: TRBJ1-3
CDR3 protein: CAWRGSGGSWSGPGNTIYF

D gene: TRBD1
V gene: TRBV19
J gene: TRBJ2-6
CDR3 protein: CASSNGQGISGANVLTF

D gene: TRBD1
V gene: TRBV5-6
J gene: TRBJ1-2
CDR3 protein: CASSSGQGAYYGYTF

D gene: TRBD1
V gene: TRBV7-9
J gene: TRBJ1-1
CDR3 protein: CASSTLQGATEAFF

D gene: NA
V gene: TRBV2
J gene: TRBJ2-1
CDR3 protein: CASRGSLSYNEQFF

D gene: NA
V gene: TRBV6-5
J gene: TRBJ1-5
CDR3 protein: CASSFSGFPSNQPQHF

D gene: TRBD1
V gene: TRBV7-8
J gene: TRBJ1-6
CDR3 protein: CASSPSRQGDNSPLHF

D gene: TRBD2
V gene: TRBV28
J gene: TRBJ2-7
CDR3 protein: CASSLLAGQYEQYF

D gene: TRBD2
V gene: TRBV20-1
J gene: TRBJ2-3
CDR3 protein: CSASELAVPTSTDTQYF

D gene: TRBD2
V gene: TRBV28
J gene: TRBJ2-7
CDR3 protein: CASSELAGGPYEQYF

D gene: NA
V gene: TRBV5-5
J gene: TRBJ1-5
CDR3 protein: CASSFGNTGSHQPQHF

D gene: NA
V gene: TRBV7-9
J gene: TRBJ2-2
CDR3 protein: CASSEQGNYAGELFF

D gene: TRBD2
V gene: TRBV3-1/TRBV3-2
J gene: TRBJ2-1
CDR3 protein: CASSPTSGTSPYNEQFF

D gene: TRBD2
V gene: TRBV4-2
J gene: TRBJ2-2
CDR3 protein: CASSQDGAGGANTGELFF

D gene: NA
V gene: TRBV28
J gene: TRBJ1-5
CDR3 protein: CASSSYQPQHF

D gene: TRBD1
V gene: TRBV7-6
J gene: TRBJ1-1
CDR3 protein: CASSLARDRGVGLNTEAFF

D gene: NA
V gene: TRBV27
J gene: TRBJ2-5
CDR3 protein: CASSRTGETQYF

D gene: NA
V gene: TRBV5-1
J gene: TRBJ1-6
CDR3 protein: CASSLGVGGTYSPLHF

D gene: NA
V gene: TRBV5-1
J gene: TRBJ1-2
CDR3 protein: CASRIGGETNYGYTF

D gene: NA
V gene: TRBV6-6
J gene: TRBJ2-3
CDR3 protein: CASSPHGGSSTDTQYF

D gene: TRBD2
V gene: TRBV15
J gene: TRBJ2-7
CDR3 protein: CATSRDFGTSGSYEQYF

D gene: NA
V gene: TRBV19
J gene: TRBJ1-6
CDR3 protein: CASNTAGNSPLHF

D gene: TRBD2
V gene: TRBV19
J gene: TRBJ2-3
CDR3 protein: CASSRLAVRTDTQYF

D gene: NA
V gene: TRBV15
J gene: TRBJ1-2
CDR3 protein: CATSREREPLYGYTF

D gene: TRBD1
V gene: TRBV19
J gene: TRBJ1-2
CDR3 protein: CASRAGTGYGYTF

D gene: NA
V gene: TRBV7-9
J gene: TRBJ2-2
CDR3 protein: CASSLLRTDTGELFF

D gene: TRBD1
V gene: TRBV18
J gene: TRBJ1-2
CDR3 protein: CASSPTYGTGSGYTF

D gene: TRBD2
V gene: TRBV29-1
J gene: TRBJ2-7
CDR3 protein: CSVGRGGDYEQYF

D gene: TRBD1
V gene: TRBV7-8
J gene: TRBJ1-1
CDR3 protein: CASSSDTGGLTEAFF

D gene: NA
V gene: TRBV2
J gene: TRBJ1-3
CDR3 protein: CASSSDRNTIYF

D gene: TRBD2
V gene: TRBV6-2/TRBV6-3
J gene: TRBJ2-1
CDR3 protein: CASSYSQPGLDNEQFF

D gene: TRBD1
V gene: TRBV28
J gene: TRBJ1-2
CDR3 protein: CASSGQGFANYGYTF

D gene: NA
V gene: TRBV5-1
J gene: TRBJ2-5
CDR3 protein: CASSWTDRAGHLQETQYF

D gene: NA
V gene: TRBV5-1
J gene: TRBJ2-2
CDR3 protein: CASSLVAGSGTGELFF

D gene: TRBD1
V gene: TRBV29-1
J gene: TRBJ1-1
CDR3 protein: CSVQQGAGTEAFF

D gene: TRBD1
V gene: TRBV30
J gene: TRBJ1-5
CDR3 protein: CAWSVSGQGGNQPQHF

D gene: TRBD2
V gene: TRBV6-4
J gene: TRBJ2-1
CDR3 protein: CASSDSKGLAGHNEQFF

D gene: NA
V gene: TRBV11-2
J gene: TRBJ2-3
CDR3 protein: CASSLVVGAIDTQYF

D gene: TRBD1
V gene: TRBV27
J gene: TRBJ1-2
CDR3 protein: CASSPPGQGIRGYTF

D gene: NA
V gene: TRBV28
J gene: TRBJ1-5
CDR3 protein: CASSSPLGYGNQPQHF

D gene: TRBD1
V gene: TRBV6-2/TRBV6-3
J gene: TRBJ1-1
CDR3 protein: CASSRTGEAFF